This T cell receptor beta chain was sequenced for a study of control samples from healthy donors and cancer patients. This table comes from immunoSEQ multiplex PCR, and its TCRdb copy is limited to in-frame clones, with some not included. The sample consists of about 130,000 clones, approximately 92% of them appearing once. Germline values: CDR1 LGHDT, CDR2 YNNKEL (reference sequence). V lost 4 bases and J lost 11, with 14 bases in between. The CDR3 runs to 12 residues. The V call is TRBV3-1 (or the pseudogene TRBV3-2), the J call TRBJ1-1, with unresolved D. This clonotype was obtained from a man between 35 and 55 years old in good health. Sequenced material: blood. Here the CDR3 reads CASSRRGAGAFF. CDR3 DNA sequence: TGTGCCAGCAGCCGGAGAGGAGCGGGCGCTTTCTTT.